One and the same sample provided the 26 T cell receptor beta chains below, sequenced in a study of T cells in Graves' hyperthyroidism and ophthalmopathy. What was amplified from RNA transcripts were TCR beta CDR3 regions. RT-PCR in the first round (using the HTBI primer set) targeted the TCR CDR3. TCRdb re-called the multiplex PCR reads with MiXCR, one entry per CDR3 protein. Counted here are about 640,000 distinct CDR3 sequences, roughly 15% occurring once; the ten biggest clones make up around 13%. Material: blood. These receptors were taken from a woman aged 45-65 years with Graves' ophthalmopathy.

This clonotype was seen more than once but under ten times. The chain combines TRBV7-8 with TRBJ2-1, with D tentatively TRBD1 or TRBD2 (6 bases each). This CDR3 is 16 amino acids long. Germline CDR1 and CDR2: SGHVS and FQNEAQ. V dropped 0 bases and J dropped 8 bases, with 17 bases sitting between them. For the CDR3, the DNA is TGTGCCAGCAGCTTAGCCTGGGGAGAAAGGGGGGATGAGCAGTTCTTC. Translation: CASSLAWGERGDEQFF.

This clonotype occurred a few times. One end of the junction does not line up with germline, which may come from a read error. This chain uses TRBV18 with TRBJ2-3, with D hard to call. This CDR3 has 12 residues. Looked up from germline, CDR1 is KGHSH and CDR2 is LQKENI. This chain's CDR3 is CASPPYTDTQYF. The CDR3 DNA reads TGTGCCAGCCCACCTTACACAGATACGCAGTATTTT.

On this clonotype: A much larger clone sits a single nucleotide away, making a read error possible. V gene TRBV20-1 combines with J gene TRBJ2-7, with 7 bases fitting TRBD2. CDR1 and CDR2 (germline): DFQATT, SNEGSKA (reference sequence). V was clipped by 3 bases and J by 8 bases; unmatched bases: 13. The CDR3 runs 14 residues. CDR3 residues: CSASFPAGLYKQYF. DNA for the CDR3: TGCAGTGCTAGTTTTCCAGCGGGACTGTACAAGCAGTACTTC.

The sample holds many counts of this clonotype. V usage is TRBV7-2 and J usage is TRBJ2-1, with TRBD2 identical over 8 bases. V dropped 3 bases and J dropped 3; count of bases not matched to a gene: 4. Germline CDR1 and CDR2: SGHTA and FQGNSA. CDR3 length: 15 amino acids. The CDR3 DNA reads as TGTGCCAGCAGCTTCACTAGCGGCGTCTACAATGAGCAGTTCTTC. Residues: CASSFTSGVYNEQFF.

The rearrangement joins TRBV4-1 to TRBJ1-3; 7 nucleotides align to TRBD1. The germline V gene has CDR1 MGHRA and CDR2 YSYEKL. The CDR3 contains 14 residues. V shed 4 bases, J shed 6 bases, and the junction held 6 bases outside the gene matches. CDR3 region: CASSRRGPENTIYF. The CDR3 DNA sequence: TGCGCCAGCAGCCGAAGGGGGCCGGAAAACACCATATATTTT.

The V and J genes are TRBV18 and TRBJ2-7, with 8 bases identical to TRBD2. Germline CDR1 KGHSH, CDR2 LQKENI. This CDR3 is 15 amino acids long. Trimming cost V 0 bases and J 4 bases; bases outside gene matches: 5. The CDR3 sequence is CASSPPSSGLYEQYF. As DNA, the CDR3 is TGTGCCAGCTCACCACCGTCTAGCGGGCTATACGAGCAGTACTTC.

The sample holds many counts of this clonotype. The chain has TRBV18 and TRBJ1-2, with TRBD1 as a possible D gene (5 bases). V was clipped by 2 bases and J by 1 base, with 14 bases between them. Germline V gene data show CDR1 as KGHSH and CDR2 as LQKENI. The CDR3 runs 16 residues. CDR3 region: CASSPIGVMDNYGYTF. DNA for the CDR3: TGTGCCAGCTCACCAATAGGGGTGATGGATAACTATGGCTACACCTTC. The full variable domain, completed using reference TRBV18 and TRBJ1-2, is NAGVMQNPRHLVRRRGQEARLRCSPMKGHSHVYWYRQLPEEGLKFMVYLQKENIIDESGMPKERFSAEFPKEGPSILRIQQVVRGDSAAYFCASSPIGVMDNYGYTFGSGTRLTVV.

This clonotype was recorded once. This chain connects TRBV20-1 to TRBJ2-1; the D is unclear. Trimming removed 3 bases from V and 10 bases from J, with 10 bases in between. CDR1 is DFQATT, CDR2 SNEGSKA, per germline (reference sequence). The CDR3 is made up of 11 amino acids. The CDR3 sequence: CSARASWEQFF. CDR3 DNA sequence: TGCAGTGCTAGGGCGTCGTGGGAGCAGTTCTTC.

In the case of this clonotype: A read error may explain this, as a much larger clone is one base away. The chain has TRBV29-1 and TRBJ2-1, with D perhaps TRBD2 (6 bases). Judging by the DNA end, TRBJ2-7 fits better; the J call may be wrong. Germline V CDR1 and CDR2: SQVTM, ANQGSEA. The CDR3 runs 17 residues. CDR3: CSVTATLPSVRHNEQYF. CDR3 nucleotide sequence: TGCAGCGTAACTGCGACCCTGCCTAGCGTGCGGCACAATGAGCAGTACTTC.

This clonotype occurred a few times. J is TRBJ2-5 and V is TRBV12-3 or TRBV12-4, with TRBD2 matching over 9 bases. The CDR3 is made up of 16 amino acids. V lost 5 bases, J lost 5 bases, and 12 bases stayed unmatched. The CDR3: CASSEQASGKGETQYF. CDR3 nucleotide sequence: TGTGCCAGCAGTGAACAGGCTAGCGGGAAGGGGGAGACCCAGTACTTC.

This clonotype was seen more than once but under ten times. The V gene is TRBV29-1, the J gene TRBJ2-6; D might be TRBD2 (6 bases). This CDR3 is 15 amino acids long. V was trimmed by 0 bases and J by 3 bases, leaving 9 bases between them. Germline lookup yields CDR1 SQVTM and CDR2 ANQGSEA. The CDR3 nucleotides are TGCAGCGTTGAAGATCGGGGGAGTGGGGCCAACGTCCTGACTTTC. Its protein is CSVEDRGSGANVLTF.

The DNA of the CDR3 is TGCAGCGTTCAGGGTTCAAACTATGGCTACACCTTC. Translated: CSVQGSNYGYTF. The chain couples TRBV29-1 to TRBJ1-2, with a tentative D call TRBD1 (5 bases). V lost 5 bases and J 2 bases, leaving 9 bases between the germline ends. CDR1 is SQVTM, CDR2 ANQGSEA, per germline. This CDR3 has 12 amino acids.

This clonotype has a count of ten or more. The chain links TRBV27 to TRBJ1-5; D gene ambiguous. The CDR3 consists of 12 residues. Germline assignment: CDR1 MNHEY and CDR2 SMNVEV (reference sequence). The V end was cut by 7 bases, the J end by 4 bases, with 8 bases between. CDR3 coding DNA: TGTGCCAGCAAGACCGCTAATCAGCCCCAGCATTTT. It specifies CASKTANQPQHF.

This clonotype was recorded once. Compared with germline, one end of the junction differs, possibly owing to a read error. This sequence joins TRBV10-3 and TRBJ2-2; 8 positions match TRBD1. Germline lookup yields CDR1 ENHRY and CDR2 SYGVKD. The CDR3 runs 15 residues. The CDR3 loop reads CAVSDWTGRPGELFF. In nucleotides, the CDR3 is TGTGCCGTCAGTGACTGGACAGGGAGGCCCGGGGAGCTGTTTTTT.

The chain combines TRBV5-4 with TRBJ2-5; D gene uncertain. Between the trimmed V and J ends, which lost 0 bases and 5 bases, there was a span of 8 bases. Looked up from germline, CDR1 is SGHNT and CDR2 is YYREEE (reference sequence). This CDR3 has 13 amino acids. The DNA of the CDR3 is TGTGCCAGCAGCTTGGCGGAGAGGGAGACCCAGTACTTC. This gives the protein CASSLAERETQYF.

This rearrangement joins TRBV24-1 to TRBJ2-4; 8 bases are a match to TRBD1. Germline CDR1 and CDR2: KGHDR and SFDVKD. Unmatched junction bases numbered 8, after V lost 7 bases and J lost 7 bases. The CDR3 extends over 14 amino acids. The CDR3 protein is CATSVQGARNIQYF. The CDR3 DNA follows: TGTGCCACCAGCGTCCAGGGGGCGCGGAACATTCAGTACTTC.

The CDR3, as DNA: TGTGCCACCAGCAGAATCGGAAACACCATATATTTT. The encoded protein is CATSRIGNTIYF. The rearrangement joins TRBV15 to TRBJ1-3; D gene uncertain. The CDR3 is 12 amino acids. Trimming removed 2 bases from V and 4 bases from J, with 3 bases in between. The V gene's germline CDR1 is LNHNV and CDR2 YYDKDF (reference sequence).

J is TRBJ2-1 and V is TRBV25-1, with D perhaps TRBD2 (6 bases). Germline loops: CDR1 MGHDK, CDR2 SYGVNS. The CDR3 spans 16 residues. V shed 0 bases and J shed 5 bases, with 14 bases lying between them. CDR3 sequence: CASSEYLGGGDNEQFF. As DNA, the CDR3 is TGTGCCAGCAGTGAATATTTGGGGGGTGGCGACAATGAGCAGTTCTTC.

This clonotype was detected ten times or more. CDR3: CATSEIGTSSYNEQFF. The CDR3, as DNA: TGTGCCACCAGTGAGATCGGGACTTCCTCCTACAATGAGCAGTTCTTC. The chain employs TRBV24-1 and TRBJ2-1; TRBD2 is a possible D gene (6 bases). There are 16 residues in the CDR3. V lost 4 bases and J 0 bases, leaving 12 bases between the germline ends. Germline lookup yields CDR1 KGHDR and CDR2 SFDVKD.

The genes are TRBV7-9 and TRBJ2-7; D gene unclear. Trimming cost V 1 base and J 5 bases, with 6 bases left between them. The CDR3 sequence is 12 residues long. Germline V gene sequence: CDR1 SEHNR, CDR2 FQNEAQ (reference sequence). This chain's CDR3 is CASSLDPNEQYF. In nucleotides, the CDR3 is TGTGCCAGCAGCTTAGATCCTAACGAGCAGTACTTC.

This clonotype came up a few times. The V gene is TRBV20-1, the J gene TRBJ2-3; the match to TRBD2 covers 7 bases. V shed 3 bases and J 2 bases; nucleotides not matched to a gene: 17. The germline gives CDR1 DFQATT, CDR2 SNEGSKA (reference sequence). The CDR3 extends over 18 amino acids. The CDR3 region has the DNA TGCAGTGCTAGTTCTATTTCGGGGCAGCGGGGCCCCACAGATACGCAGTATTTT. It yields the protein CSASSISGQRGPTDTQYF.

This clonotype occurred many times. The J gene is TRBJ1-6, the V gene TRBV3-1, with D possibly matching TRBD1 (6 bases). V lost 2 bases to trimming and J lost 14 bases, with 13 bases between them. CDR1 and CDR2 from the germline V gene are LGHDT and YNNKEL (reference sequence). The CDR3 is 13 residues long. The CDR3 here is CASSQSGAGALHF. CDR3 nucleotides: TGTGCCAGCAGCCAATCAGGGGCCGGGGCCCTCCACTTT.

This clonotype was observed many times. The rearrangement uses TRBV18 and TRBJ1-1; no clear D gene. The CDR3 totals 15 residues. The V and J ends lost 2 bases and 4 bases respectively, with 14 bases between them. The germline gives CDR1 KGHSH, CDR2 LQKENI. The DNA of the CDR3 is TGTGCCAGCTCACCAAAGTCTCCGGGTACCACTGAAGCTTTCTTT. Translating gives CASSPKSPGTTEAFF. The entire variable domain, with the rest obtained from reference TRBV18 and TRBJ1-1, is as follows: NAGVMQNPRHLVRRRGQEARLRCSPMKGHSHVYWYRQLPEEGLKFMVYLQKENIIDESGMPKERFSAEFPKEGPSILRIQQVVRGDSAAYFCASSPKSPGTTEAFFGQGTRLTVV.

In its sample, this clonotype was seen many times. This chain uses TRBV5-1 with TRBJ2-3; 10 nucleotides match TRBD1. CDR1 and CDR2 (germline): SGHRS, YFSETQ. The V gene end was trimmed by 0 bases and the J gene end by 4 bases; junction bases not matched to a gene: 5. The CDR3 runs to 16 residues. CDR3 in amino acids: CASSLAGQGSADTQYF. Written as DNA, the CDR3 is TGCGCCAGCAGCTTGGCGGGACAGGGGTCCGCAGATACGCAGTATTTT.

This clonotype was found many times. The DNA for the CDR3 is TGTGCCAGCAGCTTAGTTGAGAGCGGGAGAAGGAATGAGCAGTTCTTC. Translated, it gives CASSLVESGRRNEQFF. The J gene is TRBJ2-1, the V gene TRBV11-2; 8 positions match TRBD2. CDR1 and CDR2 from the germline V gene are SGHAT and FQNNGV. The CDR3 runs to 16 residues. V was pared by 1 base and J by 7 bases, with 9 bases of the junction left unmatched.

This clonotype was detected only a few times. V and J are TRBV10-3 and TRBJ2-7; maybe TRBD2 (5 bases). CDR1 is ENHRY and CDR2 is SYGVKD in the germline V gene. The V end lost 7 bases, the J end lost 4 bases, and 14 bases lay between the germline ends. The CDR3 runs to 13 residues. CDR3 sequence reads: CAITNKEGYEQYF. CDR3 nucleotides: TGTGCCATCACTAACAAAGAGGGTTACGAGCAGTACTTC.